Below are 13 T cell receptor beta chains sequenced from a single sample in a study of control samples from healthy donors and cancer patients. TCRdb's copy holds only in-frame clones and misses some; the assay was immunoSEQ multiplex PCR. This table has tens of thousands of clones, over 75% appearing once. Sequencing was performed on blood. The receptors originated from a woman in her forties or fifties in good health.

In this sample, this clone turned up once. This rearrangement joins TRBV6-6 to TRBJ2-1, with D maybe TRBD2 (6 bases). CDR1 and CDR2 from the germline V gene are MNHNY and SVGAGI (reference sequence). The CDR3 is made up of 13 amino acids. Trimming took off 7 bases at V and 6 bases at J, with 13 bases between the two ends. The CDR3 here is CASTKQEGNEQFF. The CDR3 DNA reads TGTGCCAGCACCAAGCAGGAGGGCAATGAGCAGTTCTTC.

This chain connects TRBV10-3 to TRBJ2-3; tentatively, D is TRBD1 or TRBD2 (5 bases each). V dropped 7 bases and J dropped 2 bases, with 10 bases sitting between them. This CDR3 spans 13 amino acids. Germline V CDR1 and CDR2: ENHRY, SYGVKD. The CDR3 DNA reads as TGTGCCATCAAGGGACCCTCCACAGATACGCAGTATTTT. It is translated as CAIKGPSTDTQYF.

The V and J genes are TRBV7-9 and TRBJ1-3; D is perhaps TRBD1 (5 bases). Deletions cut 2 bases from V and 1 base from J, with 9 bases between. Germline CDR1 SEHNR, CDR2 FQNEAQ (reference sequence). The CDR3 covers 15 residues. For the CDR3, the DNA is TGTGCCAGCAGCTTAACAGGTTCTTCTGGAAACACCATATATTTT. It yields the protein CASSLTGSSGNTIYF.

The chain employs TRBV25-1 and TRBJ2-4, with D uncertain. The CDR3 is 16 residues long. Trimming shortened V by 3 bases and J by 1 base, and 13 bases separated the two germline ends. CDR1 and CDR2 from the germline V gene are MGHDK and SYGVNS. The CDR3 sequence: CASSDGGFKAKNIQYF. CDR3 sequence (DNA): TGTGCCAGCAGTGACGGTGGGTTTAAGGCCAAAAACATTCAGTACTTC.

The chain joins TRBV29-1 to TRBJ2-7, with D uncertain. The germline CDR1 and CDR2 sequences are SQVTM and ANQGSEA. V was trimmed by 4 bases and J by 1 base, leaving 8 bases between them. CDR3 length equals 12 residues. CDR3 in DNA: TGCAGCGTTGGGGCAGGATCCTACGAGCAGTACTTC. This codes for CSVGAGSYEQYF.

The chain has TRBV11-2 and TRBJ2-1; the match to TRBD2 covers 7 bases. The germline gives CDR1 SGHAT, CDR2 FQNNGV. The CDR3 is 16 amino acids. V lost 3 bases to trimming and J lost 2 bases; unmatched junction nucleotides: 7. The CDR3, as DNA: TGTGCCAGCAGCTTCTCAATTAGCGGGCCCTACAATGAGCAGTTCTTC. Amino acids: CASSFSISGPYNEQFF.

This chain uses TRBV4-1 with TRBJ1-1; a weak D match, TRBD1 (6 bases). Germline-derived CDR1 and CDR2 are MGHRA and YSYEKL. This CDR3 contains 15 residues. V lost 6 bases, J lost 0 bases, and 14 bases lay in between. The CDR3 region is CASSQGPLVNTEAFF. The CDR3 DNA follows: TGCGCCAGCAGTCAGGGGCCCCTTGTGAACACTGAAGCTTTCTTT.

This chain uses TRBV18 with TRBJ2-7; either TRBD1 or TRBD2 may supply D (5 bases each). The CDR3 length is 15 residues. V was pared by 2 bases and J by 0 bases, with 11 bases between. CDR1 and CDR2 (germline): KGHSH, LQKENI. CDR3 loop: CASSPGGKSSYEQYF. The CDR3 nucleotides are TGTGCCAGCTCACCAGGGGGTAAAAGCTCCTACGAGCAGTACTTC. Variable domain in full (rest from reference TRBV18 and TRBJ2-7): NAGVMQNPRHLVRRRGQEARLRCSPMKGHSHVYWYRQLPEEGLKFMVYLQKENIIDESGMPKERFSAEFPKEGPSILRIQQVVRGDSAAYFCASSPGGKSSYEQYFGPGTRLTVT.

This chain joins TRBV4-1 and TRBJ1-5, with 7 bases aligning to TRBD1. Trimming removed 4 bases from V and 5 bases from J; junction bases left unmatched: 11. Germline loops: CDR1 MGHRA, CDR2 YSYEKL. The CDR3 length is 16 residues. CDR3 sequence (DNA): TGCGCCAGCAGCCCAGCGGGGGGAGGGGGCCATCAGCCCCAGCATTTT. It codes for CASSPAGGGGHQPQHF.

The J gene is TRBJ1-1, the V gene TRBV3-1 (or the pseudogene TRBV3-2); no clear D gene. The CDR3 covers 11 residues. CDR1 is LGHDT, CDR2 YNNKEL, per germline (reference sequence). V dropped 3 bases and J dropped 4 bases, with 3 bases sitting between them. The CDR3 DNA reads as TGTGCCAGCAGCCACGGCACTGAAGCTTTCTTT. As protein: CASSHGTEAFF.

The genes are TRBV29-1 and TRBJ2-5; 9 nucleotides agree with TRBD1. Losses at the gene ends were 4 bases for V and 2 bases for J; bases not matched to a gene: 5. Germline V gene sequence: CDR1 SQVTM, CDR2 ANQGSEA. The CDR3 contains 14 residues. The CDR3 DNA sequence: TGCAGCGTTGGGGACAGGGACTTACAAGAGACCCAGTACTTC. Translating it yields CSVGDRDLQETQYF.

The rearrangement joins TRBV14 to TRBJ2-5; D unclear. Trimming stripped 4 bases from V and 1 base from J, with 10 bases between. Germline V CDR1 and CDR2: SGHDN, FVKESK. This CDR3 has 14 amino acids. The CDR3 nucleotides read TGTGCCAGCAGCCCTCGCGAGCCCCAAGAGACCCAGTACTTC. As protein: CASSPREPQETQYF.

In DNA, the CDR3 is TGTGCCCGAATCGAAGAAGGGGAAGACGGCTACACCTTC. Protein product: CARIEEGEDGYTF. The J gene is TRBJ1-2, the V gene TRBV13; TRBD1 might be the D (5 bases). Germline loops: CDR1 PRHDT, CDR2 FYEKMQ (reference sequence). The CDR3 has 13 residues. The V gene lost 11 bases and the J gene lost 8 bases, with 21 bases spanning the gap.